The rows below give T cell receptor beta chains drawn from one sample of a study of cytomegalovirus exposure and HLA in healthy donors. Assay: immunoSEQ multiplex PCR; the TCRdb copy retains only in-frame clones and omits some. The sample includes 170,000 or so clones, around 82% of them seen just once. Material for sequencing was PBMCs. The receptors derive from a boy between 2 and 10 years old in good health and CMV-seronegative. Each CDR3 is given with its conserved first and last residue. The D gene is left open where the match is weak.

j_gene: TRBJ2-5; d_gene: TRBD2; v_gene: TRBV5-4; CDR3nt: TGTGCCAGCAGCCCAGGGGGACTAGCGGTTAAAGAGACCCAGTACTTC; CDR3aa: CASSPGGLAVKETQYF
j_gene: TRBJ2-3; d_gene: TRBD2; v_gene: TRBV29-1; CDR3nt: TGCAGCGTTCCGACCCAAGCGGGAGGGCCGGGAGATACGCAGTATTTT; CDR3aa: CSVPTQAGGPGDTQYF
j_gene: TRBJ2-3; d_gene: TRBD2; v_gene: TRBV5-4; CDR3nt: TGTGCCAGCAGCTCGGGACTAGCGGGAGGGGCAGATACGCAGTATTTT; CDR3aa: CASSSGLAGGADTQYF
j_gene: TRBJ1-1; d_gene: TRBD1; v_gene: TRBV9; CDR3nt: TGTGCCAGCAGCGAGGGGGCCCAACGGGGCGGGAACACTGAAGCTTTCTTT; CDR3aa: CASSEGAQRGGNTEAFF
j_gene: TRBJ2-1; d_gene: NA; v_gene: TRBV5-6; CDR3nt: TGTGCCAGCAGCTTGCCAGGGATGGCCAATGAGCAGTTCTTC; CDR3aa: CASSLPGMANEQFF
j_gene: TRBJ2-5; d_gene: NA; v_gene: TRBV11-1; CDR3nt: TGTGCCAGCAGCTTAGATCCCTCCGGGCAGGGTCAAGAGACCCAGTACTTC; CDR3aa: CASSLDPSGQGQETQYF
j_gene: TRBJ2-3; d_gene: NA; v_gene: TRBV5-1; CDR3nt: TGCGCCAGCAGCTTGTGGGGCGACTCTTCCACAGATACGCAGTATTTT; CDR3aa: CASSLWGDSSTDTQYF
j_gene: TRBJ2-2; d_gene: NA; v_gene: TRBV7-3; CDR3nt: TGTGCCAGCAGCTTAGCGTGGCCGGGGGACACCGGGGAGCTGTTTTTT; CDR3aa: CASSLAWPGDTGELFF
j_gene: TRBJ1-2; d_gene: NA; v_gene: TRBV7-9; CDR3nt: TGTGCCAGCAGCTTAGCGTACGTGGATGGAGACTATGGCTACACCTTC; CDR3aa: CASSLAYVDGDYGYTF
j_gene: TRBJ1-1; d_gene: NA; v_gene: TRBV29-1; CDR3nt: TGCAGCGTTGTGTCAGGGTCTGAAGCTTTCTTT; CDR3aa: CSVVSGSEAFF
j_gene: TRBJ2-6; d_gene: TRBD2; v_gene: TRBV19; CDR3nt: TGTGCCAGTAGTATGACACCGCCGGGGGGATCCTCTGGGGCCAACGTCCTGACTTTC; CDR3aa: CASSMTPPGGSSGANVLTF
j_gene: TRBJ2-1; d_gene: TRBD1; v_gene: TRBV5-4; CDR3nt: TGTGCCAGCAGCTTAAGACAGGGGGCGCGGTATGAGCAGTTCTTC; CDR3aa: CASSLRQGARYEQFF
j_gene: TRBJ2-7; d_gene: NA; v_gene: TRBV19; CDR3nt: TGTGCCAGTAGTATGAGCGGAGTTTACGAGCAGTACTTC; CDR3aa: CASSMSGVYEQYF
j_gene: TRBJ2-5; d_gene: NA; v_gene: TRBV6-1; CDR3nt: TGTGCCAGCAGACAGGGTTTGGAGACCCAGTACTTC; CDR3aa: CASRQGLETQYF
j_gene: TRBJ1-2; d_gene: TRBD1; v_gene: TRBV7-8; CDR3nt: TGTGCCAGCAGCGGGGAGGGACAGGGACTTAACTATGGCTACACCTTC; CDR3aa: CASSGEGQGLNYGYTF